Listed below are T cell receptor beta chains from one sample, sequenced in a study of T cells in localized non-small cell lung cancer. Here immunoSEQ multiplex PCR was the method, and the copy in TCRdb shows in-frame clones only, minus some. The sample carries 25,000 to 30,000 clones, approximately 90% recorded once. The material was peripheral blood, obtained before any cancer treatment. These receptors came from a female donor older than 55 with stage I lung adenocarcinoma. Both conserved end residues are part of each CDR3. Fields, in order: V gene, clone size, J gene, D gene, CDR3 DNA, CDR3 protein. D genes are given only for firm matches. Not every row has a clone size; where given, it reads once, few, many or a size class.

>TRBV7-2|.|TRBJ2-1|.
TGTGCCAGCAGTAACTCGCAGGGGATTAACGAGCAGTTCTTC
CASSNSQGINEQFF
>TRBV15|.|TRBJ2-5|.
TGTGCCACCAGTCCCCGAGGGGGAGGGCGCGGGGAGACCCAGTACTTC
CATSPRGGGRGETQYF
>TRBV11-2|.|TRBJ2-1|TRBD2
TGTGCCAGCAGCTTAAGTGGGACTAGCGGGGGGGCTCCCTATGAGCAGTTCTTC
CASSLSGTSGGAPYEQFF
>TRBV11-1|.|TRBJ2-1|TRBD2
TGTGCCAGCAGCTTAGAAAGGCGGGGGTCCGATGAGCAGTTCTTC
CASSLERRGSDEQFF
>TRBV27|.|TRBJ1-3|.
TGTGCCAGCACCATTACCCAGGGAGAAAACACCATATATTTT
CASTITQGENTIYF
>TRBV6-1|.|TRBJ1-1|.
TGTGCCAGCAGTGAAATTATCTCCCCGAACACTGAAGCTTTCTTT
CASSEIISPNTEAFF
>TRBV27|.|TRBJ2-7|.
TGTGCCAGCTCAAAGTTGGGCAGTTCAAACTACGAGCAGTACTTC
CASSKLGSSNYEQYF
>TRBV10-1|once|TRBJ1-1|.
TGCGCCAGCAGTGAAAGGGCGGGGCATGAAGCTTTCTTT
CASSERAGHEAFF
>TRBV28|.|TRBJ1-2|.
TGTGCCAGCAGTAGGGCTGTGGGGGATAACTATGGCTACACCTTC
CASSRAVGDNYGYTF
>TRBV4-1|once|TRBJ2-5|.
TGCGCCAGCAGCCAAGGAAGGGGACGGCAAGAGACCCAGTACTTC
CASSQGRGRQETQYF
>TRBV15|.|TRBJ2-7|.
TGTGCCACCAGCAGTGCGGGTTCTCCGACCTACGAGCAGTACTTC
CATSSAGSPTYEQYF
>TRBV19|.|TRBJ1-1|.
TGTGCCAGTAAGGTAGGGGGTTCGGTCACTGAAGCTTTCTTT
CASKVGGSVTEAFF
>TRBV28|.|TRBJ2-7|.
TGTGCCAGCAGTTTAAGTAGCAGGGGACGGCAGTACTTC
CASSLSSRGRQYF
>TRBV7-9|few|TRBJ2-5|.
TGTGCCAGCAGCTTAGCGCTTTCACAGGGAAGAGAGACCCAGTACTTC
CASSLALSQGRETQYF
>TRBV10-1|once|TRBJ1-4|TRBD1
TGCGCCAGCAGTAACCCCGGGACAGCGAATGAAAAACTGTTTTTT
CASSNPGTANEKLFF
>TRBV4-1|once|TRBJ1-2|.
TGCGCCAGCAGCCAAGTGAGGACGTTCTATGGCTACACCTTC
CASSQVRTFYGYTF
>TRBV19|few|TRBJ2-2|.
TGTGCCAGTAGTACAACGGGCCTCGGGGAGCTGTTTTTT
CASSTTGLGELFF
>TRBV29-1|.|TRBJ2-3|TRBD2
TGCAGCGTTGAGGGTATAGCGGGGGCAGATACGCAGTATTTT
CSVEGIAGADTQYF
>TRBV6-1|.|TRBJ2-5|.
TGTGCCAGCAGTGAAGGGGGAGCAGGAGAGACCCAGTACTTC
CASSEGGAGETQYF
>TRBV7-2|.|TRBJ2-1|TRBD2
TGTGCCAGCAGCTTAGTAGCGGGAACCTACAATGAGCAGTTCTTC
CASSLVAGTYNEQFF
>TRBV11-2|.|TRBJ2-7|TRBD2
TGTGCCAGCAGCCCAAGGACTAGCAGGACCTACGAGCAGTACTTC
CASSPRTSRTYEQYF
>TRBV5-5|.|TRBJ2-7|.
TGTGCCAGCAGGCCTGGCAACGGACCCTACGAGCAGTACTTC
CASRPGNGPYEQYF